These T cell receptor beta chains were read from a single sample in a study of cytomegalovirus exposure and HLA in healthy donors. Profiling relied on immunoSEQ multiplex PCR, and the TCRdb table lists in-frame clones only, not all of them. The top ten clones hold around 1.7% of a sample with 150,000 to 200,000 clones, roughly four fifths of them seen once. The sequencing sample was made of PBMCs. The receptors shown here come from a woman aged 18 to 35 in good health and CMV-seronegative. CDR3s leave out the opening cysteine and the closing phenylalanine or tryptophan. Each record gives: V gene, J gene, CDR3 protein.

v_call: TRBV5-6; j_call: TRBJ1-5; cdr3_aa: ASSFGTGYSNQPQH
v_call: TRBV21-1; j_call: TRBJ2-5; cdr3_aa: ASSKFSPGPKKETQY
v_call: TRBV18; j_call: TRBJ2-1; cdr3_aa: ASHFFTSYNEQF
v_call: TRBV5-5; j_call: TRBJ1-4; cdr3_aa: ASSLALNRETEKLF
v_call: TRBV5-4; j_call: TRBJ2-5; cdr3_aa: ASSLEGVGRQETQY
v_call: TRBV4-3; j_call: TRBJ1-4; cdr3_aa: ASSRGDWSNEKLF
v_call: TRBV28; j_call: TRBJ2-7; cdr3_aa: ASTAASTGRFSYEQY
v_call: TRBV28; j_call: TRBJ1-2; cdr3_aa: ASTSRPGGSNYGYT
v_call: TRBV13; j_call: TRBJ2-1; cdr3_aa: ASSLWTSGNNEQF
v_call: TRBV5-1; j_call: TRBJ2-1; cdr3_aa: ASLLGRASTLGVNEQF
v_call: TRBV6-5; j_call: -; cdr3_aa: ASSYDEGATSYEQY
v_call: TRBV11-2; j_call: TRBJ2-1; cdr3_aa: ASSLYSGLAGVVNEQF
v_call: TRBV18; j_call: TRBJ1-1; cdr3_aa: ASSPRSGGGTEAF
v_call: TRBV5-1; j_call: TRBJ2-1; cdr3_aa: ASSLSGSPGNEQF
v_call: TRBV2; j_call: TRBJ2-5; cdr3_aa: ASSPLSWEGQETQY
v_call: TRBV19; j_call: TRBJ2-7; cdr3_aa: ASSIAGRGSEQY
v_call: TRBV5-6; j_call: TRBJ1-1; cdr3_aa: ASSLYSGPTEAF
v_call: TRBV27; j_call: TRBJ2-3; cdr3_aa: ASSPRLHPRLGAQY
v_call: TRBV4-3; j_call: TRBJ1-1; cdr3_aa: ASRGQGGTEAF
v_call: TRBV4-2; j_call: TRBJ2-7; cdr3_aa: ASSLHENPYEQY
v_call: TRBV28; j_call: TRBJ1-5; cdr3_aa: ASTHTGGNNQPQH
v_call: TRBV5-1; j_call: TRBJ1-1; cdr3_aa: ASSLGSGVNTEAF
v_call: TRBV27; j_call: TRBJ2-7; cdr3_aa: ASSRQGGAYEQY
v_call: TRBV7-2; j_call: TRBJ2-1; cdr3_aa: ASSLDASGSWRF
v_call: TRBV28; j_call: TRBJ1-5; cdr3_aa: ASQAHREGQPQH
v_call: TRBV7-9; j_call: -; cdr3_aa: ASTHGTSGRYEQY
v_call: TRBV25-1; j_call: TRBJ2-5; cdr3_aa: ASSARTSRGETQY
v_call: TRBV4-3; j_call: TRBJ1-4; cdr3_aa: ASSQGDTGAEKLF
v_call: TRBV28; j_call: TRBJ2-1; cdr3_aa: ASSLRLIPRHNEQF
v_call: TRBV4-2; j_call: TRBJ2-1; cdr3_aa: ASSLTSDKHNEQF
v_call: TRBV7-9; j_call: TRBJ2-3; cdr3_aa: ASSINRDRGTDTQY
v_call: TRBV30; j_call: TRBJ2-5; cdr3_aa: AWSVASQKETQY
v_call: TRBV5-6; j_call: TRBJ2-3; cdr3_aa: ASSLGWSGEDTQY
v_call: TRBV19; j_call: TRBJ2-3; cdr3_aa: ASRTRDGTQY
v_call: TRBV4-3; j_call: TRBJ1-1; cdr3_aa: ASSQDTGLNTEAF
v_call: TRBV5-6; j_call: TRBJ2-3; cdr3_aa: ASSRGLAGTDTQY
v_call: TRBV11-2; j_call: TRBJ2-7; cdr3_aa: ASSLGYRGDRYEQY
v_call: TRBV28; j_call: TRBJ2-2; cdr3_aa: ASSLVVAGESTGELF
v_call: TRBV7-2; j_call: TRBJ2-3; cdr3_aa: ASSLRPREGRTDTQY
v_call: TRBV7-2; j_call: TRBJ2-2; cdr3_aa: ASSLAGSGVDTGELF
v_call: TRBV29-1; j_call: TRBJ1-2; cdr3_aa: SVDREDGYT
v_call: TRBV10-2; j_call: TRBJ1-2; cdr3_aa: ASSAAVTGTPNYGYT
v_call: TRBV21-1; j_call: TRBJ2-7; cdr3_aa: ASTGRGPSYEQY
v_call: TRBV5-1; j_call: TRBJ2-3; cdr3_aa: ASSRTSGGASTDTQY
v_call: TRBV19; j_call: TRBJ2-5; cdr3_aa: ASSIGDRQETQY
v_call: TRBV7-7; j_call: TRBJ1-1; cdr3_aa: ASSRQENTEAF
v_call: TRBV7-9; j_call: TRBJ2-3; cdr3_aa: ASSLAGLAGGSTDTQY
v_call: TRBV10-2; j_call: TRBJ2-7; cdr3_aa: ATRVITGVNEQY
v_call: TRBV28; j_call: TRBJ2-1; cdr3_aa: ASSPPAGVGNNEQF
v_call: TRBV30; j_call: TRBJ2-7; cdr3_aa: AWSRGGREEQY
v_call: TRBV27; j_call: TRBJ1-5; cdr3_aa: ASSFRGKQQPQH
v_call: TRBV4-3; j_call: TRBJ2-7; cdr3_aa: ASSQIGQGEQYEQY
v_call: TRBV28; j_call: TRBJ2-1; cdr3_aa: ASSLPSDIRTGGLYNEQF
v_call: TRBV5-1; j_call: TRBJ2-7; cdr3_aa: ASSLTTDRVEQY
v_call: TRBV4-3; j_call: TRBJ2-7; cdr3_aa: ASSHSPGSSYEQY
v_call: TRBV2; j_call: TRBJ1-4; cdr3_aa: ASSPDRLSTNEKLF
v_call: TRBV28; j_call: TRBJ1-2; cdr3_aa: ASRTGGVYGYT
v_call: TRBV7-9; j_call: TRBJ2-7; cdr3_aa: ASSTGGPYEQY
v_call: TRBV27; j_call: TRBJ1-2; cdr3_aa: ASTSWTGGTYGYT
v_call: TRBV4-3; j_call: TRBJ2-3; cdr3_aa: ASSPSGLAGADTQY